A single sample is the source of the 27 T cell receptor beta chains below, sequenced in a study of cytomegalovirus exposure and HLA in healthy donors. With 60 Vbeta and 13 Jbeta primers, the PCR was carried out. Sequencing was performed with immunoSEQ multiplex PCR; in TCRdb, only in-frame clones are kept and a portion is missing. Of 150,000 or so clones listed, about 83% are singletons. The sequencing sample was made of PBMCs. Source of these receptors: a woman in her 40s in good health and CMV-seronegative.

V gene TRBV2 combines with J gene TRBJ2-7; 10 bases are shared with TRBD1. There are 14 residues in the CDR3. Trimming removed 7 bases from V and 3 bases from J; junction bases left unmatched: 6. Germline CDR1 reads SNHLY; CDR2 reads FYNNEI. CDR3 region: CASTSGQGNYEQYF. In nucleotides, the CDR3 is TGTGCCAGCACCTCGGGACAGGGGAACTACGAGCAGTACTTC.

The chain recombines TRBV5-1 with TRBJ1-2; TRBD1 aligns across 7 bases. After removal of 4 bases from V and 5 bases from J, the junction contained 8 bases not matched to a gene. This CDR3 comprises 14 residues. CDR1 SGHRS and CDR2 YFSETQ come from the germline V gene. The CDR3 spells CASSQTLTGYGYTF. Written as DNA, the CDR3 is TGCGCCAGCAGCCAAACATTGACAGGGTATGGCTACACCTTC.

The chain joins TRBV9 to TRBJ1-2; 12 nucleotides align to TRBD1. CDR3 length: 16 amino acids. Looked up from germline, CDR1 is SGDLS and CDR2 is YYNGEE. V lost 0 bases and J lost 4; bases outside the gene matches: 4. The CDR3 DNA follows: TGTGCCAGCAGCGTAGGGGGACAGGGGGCTTCCTATGGCTACACCTTC. It is translated as CASSVGGQGASYGYTF.

The genes are TRBV28 and TRBJ1-1, with unresolved D. Germline values: CDR1 MDHEN, CDR2 SYDVKM. The CDR3 length is 13 residues. V was pared by 3 bases and J by 3 bases, with 8 bases between. CDR3 amino acids: CASSFARYTEAFF. In DNA form, the CDR3 reads TGTGCCAGCAGTTTCGCCAGATACACTGAAGCTTTCTTT.

The chain has TRBV4-1 and TRBJ2-5; the match to TRBD1 covers 10 bases. The CDR3 runs 16 residues. J was trimmed by 5 bases and V by 0 bases; bases with no gene match: 6. Germline V gene sequence: CDR1 MGHRA, CDR2 YSYEKL. For the CDR3, the DNA is TGCGCCAGCAGCCAAGAGACAGGGGGCGCGGGGGAGACCCAGTACTTC. This sequence encodes CASSQETGGAGETQYF.

This clone was detected only a few times. The V call is TRBV29-1, the J call TRBJ2-7; maybe TRBD1 (6 bases). The CDR3 length is 16 residues. In germline, CDR1 is SQVTM, CDR2 ANQGSEA. V lost 5 bases and J lost 3, with 23 bases in between. The CDR3 reads CSVSSPSGSGDYEQYF. Here the CDR3 DNA reads TGCAGCGTTTCTTCGCCATCGGGCTCAGGGGACTACGAGCAGTACTTC.

This rearrangement joins TRBV5-4 to TRBJ2-5; the match to TRBD2 covers 7 bases. Germline V gives CDR1 SGHNT, CDR2 YYREEE (reference sequence). This CDR3 is 13 amino acids long. V lost 2 bases to trimming and J lost 7 bases; unmatched junction nucleotides: 5. The CDR3, as DNA: TGTGCCAGCAGCTTTGCGGGAGAGGGGACCCAGTACTTC. As protein: CASSFAGEGTQYF. The full variable domain, its missing parts supplied by reference TRBV5-4 and TRBJ2-5, is ETGVTQSPTHLIKTRGQQVTLRCSSQSGHNTVSWYQQALGQGPQFIFQYYREEENGRGNFPPRFSGLQFPNYSSELNVNALELDDSALYLCASSFAGEGTQYFGPGTRLLVL.

V gene TRBV7-9 combines with J gene TRBJ2-7; D remains ambiguous. Trimming pared 5 bases from V and 7 bases from J, leaving 12 bases between. The CDR3 spans 12 residues. Germline V gene sequence: CDR1 SEHNR, CDR2 FQNEAQ (reference sequence). This CDR3 reads CASSPESGEQYF. Here the CDR3 DNA reads TGTGCCAGCAGCCCCGAGTCCGGGGAGCAGTACTTC.

Comments on this clone: Additional DNA sequences in this sample encode the identical CDR3. The chain has TRBV7-9 and TRBJ1-1; the D gene is possibly TRBD1 (5 bases). V dropped 2 bases and J dropped 3 bases, with 10 bases sitting between them. Looked up from germline, CDR1 is SEHNR and CDR2 is FQNEAQ (reference sequence). This CDR3 is 14 amino acids long. CDR3 region: CASSLQGVDTEAFF. CDR3 DNA: TGTGCCAGCAGCTTACAGGGCGTGGACACTGAAGCTTTCTTT.

The J gene is TRBJ2-2, the V gene TRBV2, with 10 bases fitting TRBD1. Germline V gives CDR1 SNHLY, CDR2 FYNNEI. This CDR3 has 16 amino acids. V shed 7 bases and J 4 bases; nucleotides not matched to a gene: 9. The CDR3, as DNA: TGTGCCAGCAAACCTCAAAGGACAGGGGGCACCGGGGAGCTGTTTTTT. It yields the protein CASKPQRTGGTGELFF.

The J gene is TRBJ2-1, the V gene TRBV15; 8 bases fit TRBD2. The CDR3 extends over 16 amino acids. V shed 1 base, J shed 8 bases, and the junction held 10 bases outside the gene matches. CDR1 and CDR2 (germline): LNHNV, YYDKDF (reference sequence). As DNA, the CDR3 is TGTGCCACCAGCAGAGGGGGACTAGAGGGGGGCCATGAGCAGTTCTTC. This sequence encodes CATSRGGLEGGHEQFF. The complete variable domain, with remaining parts taken from reference TRBV15 and TRBJ2-1, reads DAMVIQNPRYQVTQFGKPVTLSCSQTLNHNVMYWYQQKSSQAPKLLFHYYDKDFNNEADTPDNFQSRRPNTSFCFLDIRSPGLGDTAMYLCATSRGGLEGGHEQFFGPGTRLTVL.

The chain combines TRBV18 with TRBJ1-1; 11 bases line up with TRBD1. Germline values: CDR1 KGHSH, CDR2 LQKENI. Trimming cost V 3 bases and J 0 bases; bases outside gene matches: 15. The CDR3 runs to 20 residues. The CDR3 region is CASSPLPWTGGTSMNTEAFF. In DNA, the CDR3 is TGTGCCAGCTCACCTCTCCCCTGGACAGGGGGCACGAGCATGAACACTGAAGCTTTCTTT.

The genes are TRBV6-6 and TRBJ1-5; D is perhaps TRBD1 (6 bases). CDR1 and CDR2 (germline): MNHNY, SVGAGI (reference sequence). The CDR3 runs to 16 residues. V was clipped by 5 bases and J by 6 bases, with 20 bases between them. The CDR3 sequence: CASSGDTLARVQPQHF. The CDR3 DNA follows: TGTGCCAGCAGTGGGGACACTCTAGCTAGGGTTCAGCCCCAGCATTTT.

This clone has only one observation. The chain couples TRBV6-6 to TRBJ2-7, with unresolved D. From germline, CDR1 is MNHNY and CDR2 SVGAGI (reference sequence). V was pared by 5 bases and J by 4 bases, with 9 bases between. The CDR3 runs to 12 residues. The CDR3 coding sequence is TGTGCCAGCAGTCCCCTATCTTACGAGCAGTACTTC. This codes for CASSPLSYEQYF.

This clone was seen just once. The chain has TRBV7-9 and TRBJ2-3; D is unresolved. The length of the CDR3 is 14 residues. The V end was cut by 7 bases, the J end by 0 bases, with 11 bases between. CDR1 SEHNR and CDR2 FQNEAQ come from the germline V gene (reference sequence). CDR3 sequence (DNA): TGTGCCAGCAACGACCGGGTTAGCACAGATACGCAGTATTTT. This gives the protein CASNDRVSTDTQYF. Full variable domain (outside the CDR3, taken from reference TRBV7-9 and TRBJ2-3): DTGVSQNPRHKITKRGQNVTFRCDPISEHNRLYWYRQTLGQGPEFLTYFQNEAQLEKSRLLSDRFSAERPKGSFSTLEIQRTEQGDSAMYLCASNDRVSTDTQYFGPGTRLTVL.

Here the CDR3 DNA reads TGTGCCAGCAGCCCCCGTCCGGTTAGCGAGCAGTACTTC. Translation gives CASSPRPVSEQYF. The chain employs TRBV14 and TRBJ2-7; D unresolved. Trimming cost V 4 bases and J 6 bases, with 13 bases left between them. CDR1 and CDR2 from the germline V gene are SGHDN and FVKESK. The CDR3 runs 13 residues.

Of note for this clone: The sample carries other DNA sequences with the same CDR3. The chain carries TRBV6-5 and TRBJ2-7; 8 bases are a match to TRBD1. This CDR3 region has 14 residues. Trimming removed 2 bases from V and 4 bases from J; junction bases left unmatched: 4. CDR1 is MNHEY, CDR2 SVGAGI, per germline. CDR3 sequence: CASSYGTGPYEQYF. Written as DNA, the CDR3 is TGTGCCAGCAGTTACGGGACAGGCCCATACGAGCAGTACTTC.

J is TRBJ1-1 and V is TRBV6-1, with D unclear. This CDR3 comprises 11 residues. The germline V gene has CDR1 MNHNS and CDR2 SASEGT. Trimming took off 3 bases at V and 9 bases at J, with 8 bases between the two ends. CDR3 DNA sequence: TGTGCCAGCAGTGATTGGGCACAAGCTTTCTTT. This encodes CASSDWAQAFF.

The chain links TRBV6-1 to TRBJ1-2, with unresolved D. CDR3 size: 12 residues. Trimming left V 1 base short and J 7 bases short, with 7 bases between. Germline V CDR1 and CDR2: MNHNS, SASEGT. The CDR3 DNA reads TGTGCCAGCAGTGAAGTGGGAGGTGGCTACACCTTC. This translates into CASSEVGGGYTF.

The chain recombines TRBV6-1 with TRBJ1-1, with 8 positions matching TRBD1. Germline-derived CDR1 and CDR2 are MNHNS and SASEGT. CDR3 length: 12 residues. V lost 7 bases to trimming and J lost 3 bases; unmatched junction nucleotides: 1. CDR3 DNA sequence: TGTGCCAGCAACAGGGGGTACACTGAAGCTTTCTTT. As protein: CASNRGYTEAFF.

This clone was observed a single time. The chain uses TRBV7-9 and TRBJ2-2, with 7 bases lining up with TRBD1. Germline V gene data show CDR1 as SEHNR and CDR2 as FQNEAQ (reference sequence). V was clipped by 1 base and J by 1 base; unmatched bases: 3. The CDR3 has 16 amino acids. The CDR3 here is CASSLEQGMNTGELFF. The CDR3 DNA reads TGTGCCAGCAGCTTAGAACAGGGGATGAACACCGGGGAGCTGTTTTTT.

The chain joins TRBV19 to TRBJ1-1, with a tentative D call TRBD1 (6 bases). The CDR3 spans 16 residues. Germline loops: CDR1 LNHDA, CDR2 SQIVND (reference sequence). Trimming removed 0 bases from V and 4 bases from J, with 15 bases in between. The CDR3 DNA reads TGTGCCAGTAGTATAGATCCGACAGGTAGGGGCACTGAAGCTTTCTTT. It codes for CASSIDPTGRGTEAFF.

This chain connects TRBV6-5 to TRBJ2-7; D is unresolved. V lost 0 bases and J 2 bases, leaving 8 bases between the germline ends. The germline gives CDR1 MNHEY, CDR2 SVGAGI. This CDR3 contains 14 residues. In DNA form, the CDR3 reads TGTGCCAGCAGTTACTCGACGGGTACCTACGAGCAGTACTTC. Protein sequence: CASSYSTGTYEQYF.

The J gene is TRBJ2-3, the V gene TRBV6-5; maybe TRBD2 (5 bases). The CDR3 extends over 14 amino acids. Germline V CDR1 and CDR2: MNHEY, SVGAGI. V lost 6 bases, J lost 4 bases, and 14 bases lay in between. The CDR3 loop reads CASSTRVRADTQYF. Here the CDR3 DNA reads TGTGCCAGCAGCACGAGGGTTAGGGCAGATACGCAGTATTTT.

The CDR3 nucleotides are TGCGCCAGCACCTTGCCAGGGGGTTCCATGAACACTGAAGCTTTCTTT. Residues: CASTLPGGSMNTEAFF. This chain uses TRBV10-2 with TRBJ1-1; TRBD1 matches at 7 bases. Germline assignment: CDR1 WSHSY and CDR2 SAAADI. The CDR3 loop spans 16 amino acids. V gave up 7 bases and J gave up 0 bases; unmatched junction bases: 11.

This clone has only a few counts. The V call is TRBV5-6, the J call TRBJ2-7, with 7 nucleotides matching TRBD1. Looked up from germline, CDR1 is SGHDT and CDR2 is YYEEEE. V lost 1 base, J lost 9 bases, and 13 bases stayed unmatched. The CDR3 spans 15 residues. CDR3 nucleotides: TGTGCCAGCAGCTTGACAGGGGCCCGGATTTATGGGCAGTACTTC. It yields the protein CASSLTGARIYGQYF.

In this sample, this clone turned up once. The chain recombines TRBV5-1 with TRBJ2-7; TRBD1 is a possible D gene (5 bases). This CDR3 contains 14 residues. The germline V gene has CDR1 SGHRS and CDR2 YFSETQ. The ends were cut back, 4 bases at V and 2 bases at J, with 13 bases in the middle. CDR3 amino acids: CASSLWRQPYEQYF. CDR3 nucleotides: TGCGCCAGCAGCCTTTGGAGACAGCCCTACGAGCAGTACTTC.